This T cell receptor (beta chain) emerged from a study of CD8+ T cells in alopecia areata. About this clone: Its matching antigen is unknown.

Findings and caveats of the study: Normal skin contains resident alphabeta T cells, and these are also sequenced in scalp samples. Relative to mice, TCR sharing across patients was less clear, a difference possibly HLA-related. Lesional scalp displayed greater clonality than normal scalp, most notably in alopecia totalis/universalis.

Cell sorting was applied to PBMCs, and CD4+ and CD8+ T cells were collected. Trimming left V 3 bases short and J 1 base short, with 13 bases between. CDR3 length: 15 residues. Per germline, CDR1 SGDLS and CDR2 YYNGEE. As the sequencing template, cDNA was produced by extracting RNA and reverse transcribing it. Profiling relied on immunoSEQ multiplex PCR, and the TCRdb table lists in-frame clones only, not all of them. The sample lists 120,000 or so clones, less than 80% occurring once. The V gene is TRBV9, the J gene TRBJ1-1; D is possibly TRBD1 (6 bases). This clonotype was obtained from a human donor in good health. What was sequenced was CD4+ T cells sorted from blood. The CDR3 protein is CASSAQGSGNTEAFF. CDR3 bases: TGTGCCAGCAGCGCACAGGGTTCCGGGAACACTGAAGCTTTCTTT.